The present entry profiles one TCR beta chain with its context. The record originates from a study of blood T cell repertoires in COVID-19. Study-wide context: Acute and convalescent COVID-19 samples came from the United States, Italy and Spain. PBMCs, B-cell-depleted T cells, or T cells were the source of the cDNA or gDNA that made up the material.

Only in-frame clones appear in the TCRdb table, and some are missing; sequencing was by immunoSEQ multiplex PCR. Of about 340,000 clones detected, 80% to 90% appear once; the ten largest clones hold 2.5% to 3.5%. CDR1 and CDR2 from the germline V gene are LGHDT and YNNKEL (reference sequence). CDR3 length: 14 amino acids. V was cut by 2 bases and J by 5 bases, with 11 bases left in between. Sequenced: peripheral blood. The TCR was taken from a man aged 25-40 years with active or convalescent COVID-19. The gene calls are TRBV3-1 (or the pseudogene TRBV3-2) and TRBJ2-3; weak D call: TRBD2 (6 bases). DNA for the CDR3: TGTGCCAGCAGCCAAAGAAGGGGAGGAGATACGCAGTATTTT. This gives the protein CASSQRRGGDTQYF.